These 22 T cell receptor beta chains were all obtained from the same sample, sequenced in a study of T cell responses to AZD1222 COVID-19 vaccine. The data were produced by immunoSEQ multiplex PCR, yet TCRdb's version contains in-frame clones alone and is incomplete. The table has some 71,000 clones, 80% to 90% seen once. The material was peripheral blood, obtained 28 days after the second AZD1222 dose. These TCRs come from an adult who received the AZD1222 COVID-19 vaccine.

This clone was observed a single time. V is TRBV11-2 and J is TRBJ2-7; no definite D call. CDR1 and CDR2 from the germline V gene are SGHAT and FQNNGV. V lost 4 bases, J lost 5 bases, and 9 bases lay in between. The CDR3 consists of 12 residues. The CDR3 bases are TGTGCCAGCAGCTCCCTGGTGGACGAGCAGTACTTC. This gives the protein CASSSLVDEQYF.

The CDR3 nucleotides read TGTGCCATCAGATCCCGGGACGGGGCCTACGAGCAGTACTTC. This encodes CAIRSRDGAYEQYF. The V gene is TRBV10-3, the J gene TRBJ2-7, with D perhaps assigned TRBD1 or TRBD2 (5 bases each). This CDR3 spans 14 amino acids. V dropped 6 bases and J dropped 2 bases, with 14 bases sitting between them. Germline V lookup: CDR1 ENHRY, CDR2 SYGVKD.

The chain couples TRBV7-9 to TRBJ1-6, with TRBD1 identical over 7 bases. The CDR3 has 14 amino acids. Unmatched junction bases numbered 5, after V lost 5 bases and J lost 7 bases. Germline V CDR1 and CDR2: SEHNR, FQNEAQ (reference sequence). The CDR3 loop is CASSMGQRNSPLHF. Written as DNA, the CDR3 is TGTGCCAGCAGCATGGGACAGCGAAATTCACCCCTCCACTTT.

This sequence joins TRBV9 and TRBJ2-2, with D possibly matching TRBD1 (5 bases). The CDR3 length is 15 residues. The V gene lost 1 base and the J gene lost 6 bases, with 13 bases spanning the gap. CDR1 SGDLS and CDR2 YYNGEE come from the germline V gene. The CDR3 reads CASSVSQGRSGELFF. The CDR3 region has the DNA TGTGCCAGCAGCGTAAGCCAGGGCAGGTCCGGGGAGCTGTTTTTT.

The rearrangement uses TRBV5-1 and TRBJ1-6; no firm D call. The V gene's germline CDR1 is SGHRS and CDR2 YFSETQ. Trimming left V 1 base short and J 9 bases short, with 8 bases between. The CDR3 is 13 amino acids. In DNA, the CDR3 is TGCGCCAGCAGCTTGAACTGGCGTTCACCCCTCCACTTT. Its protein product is CASSLNWRSPLHF.

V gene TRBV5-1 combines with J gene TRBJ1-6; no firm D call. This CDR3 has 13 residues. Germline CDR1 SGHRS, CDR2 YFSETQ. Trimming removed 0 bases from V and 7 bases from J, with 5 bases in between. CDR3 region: CASSLAGNSPLHF. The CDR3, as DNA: TGCGCCAGCAGCTTGGCCGGGAATTCACCCCTCCACTTT.

CDR3 coding DNA: TGCGCCAGCAGCTTGGGGACAGGGCCCCAAGAGACCCAGTACTTC. Translating gives CASSLGTGPQETQYF. This chain joins TRBV5-1 and TRBJ2-5; 8 bases are a match to TRBD1. Losses at the gene ends were 0 bases for V and 1 base for J; bases not matched to a gene: 2. The CDR3 sequence is 15 residues long. Germline CDR1 is SGHRS and CDR2 is YFSETQ.

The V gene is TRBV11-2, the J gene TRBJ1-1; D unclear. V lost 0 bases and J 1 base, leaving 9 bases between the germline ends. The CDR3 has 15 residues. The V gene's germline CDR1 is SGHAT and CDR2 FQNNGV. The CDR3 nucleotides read TGTGCCAGCAGCTTAGAGGGCAGACCGAACACTGAAGCTTTCTTT. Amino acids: CASSLEGRPNTEAFF.

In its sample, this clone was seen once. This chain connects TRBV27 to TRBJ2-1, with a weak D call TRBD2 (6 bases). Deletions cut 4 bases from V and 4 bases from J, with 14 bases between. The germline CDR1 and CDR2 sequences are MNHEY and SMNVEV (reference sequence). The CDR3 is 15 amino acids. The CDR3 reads CASSWWAGGYNEQFF. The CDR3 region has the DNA TGTGCCAGCAGTTGGTGGGCCGGGGGATACAATGAGCAGTTCTTC.

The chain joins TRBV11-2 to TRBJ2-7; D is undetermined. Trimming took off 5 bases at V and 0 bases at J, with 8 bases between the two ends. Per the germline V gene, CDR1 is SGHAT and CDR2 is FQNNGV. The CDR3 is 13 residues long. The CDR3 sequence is CASSAVNSYEQYF. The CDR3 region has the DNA TGTGCCAGCAGCGCAGTAAACTCCTACGAGCAGTACTTC.

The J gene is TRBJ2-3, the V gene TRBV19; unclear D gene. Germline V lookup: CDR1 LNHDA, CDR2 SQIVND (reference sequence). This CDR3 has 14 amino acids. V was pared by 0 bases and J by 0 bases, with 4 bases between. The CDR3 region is CASSIDESTDTQYF. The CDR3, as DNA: TGTGCCAGTAGTATAGATGAAAGCACAGATACGCAGTATTTT.

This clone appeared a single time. The CDR3 DNA follows: TGTGCCAGCCGGGACAGGGGTATAGATACGCAGTATTTT. It codes for CASRDRGIDTQYF. This rearrangement joins TRBV3-1 (or the pseudogene TRBV3-2) to TRBJ2-3; 10 nucleotides line up with TRBD1. The ends lost 8 bases at V and 5 bases at J; junction bases unmatched: 4. Germline V gene data show CDR1 as LGHDT and CDR2 as YNNKEL (reference sequence). CDR3 length: 13 residues.

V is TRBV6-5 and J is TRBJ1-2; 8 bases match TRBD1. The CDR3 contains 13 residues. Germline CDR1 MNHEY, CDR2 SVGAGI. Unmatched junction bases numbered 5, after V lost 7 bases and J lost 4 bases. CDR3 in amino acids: CASKGQAAYGYTF. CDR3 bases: TGTGCCAGCAAGGGACAGGCGGCCTATGGCTACACCTTC.

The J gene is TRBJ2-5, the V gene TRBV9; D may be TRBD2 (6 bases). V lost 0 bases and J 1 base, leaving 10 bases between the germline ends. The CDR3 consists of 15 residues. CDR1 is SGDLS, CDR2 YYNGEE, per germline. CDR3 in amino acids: CASSVVGRGQETQYF. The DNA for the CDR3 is TGTGCCAGCAGCGTAGTGGGGCGGGGCCAAGAGACCCAGTACTTC.

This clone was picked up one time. Here the CDR3 reads CASSLPLSSYNEQFF. Written as DNA, the CDR3 is TGTGCCAGCAGCCTCCCCCTGAGCTCCTACAATGAGCAGTTCTTC. The chain links TRBV3-1 (or the pseudogene TRBV3-2) to TRBJ2-1; no clear D. Between the trimmed V and J ends, which lost 4 bases and 0 bases, there was a span of 10 bases. The CDR3 consists of 15 residues. The germline gives CDR1 LGHDT, CDR2 YNNKEL (reference sequence).

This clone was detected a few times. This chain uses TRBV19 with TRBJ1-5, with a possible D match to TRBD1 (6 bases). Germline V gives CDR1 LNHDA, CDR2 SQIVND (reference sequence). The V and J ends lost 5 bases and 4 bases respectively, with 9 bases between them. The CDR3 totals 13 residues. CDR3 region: CASSFDRNQPQHF. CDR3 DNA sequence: TGTGCCAGTAGTTTTGACAGGAATCAGCCCCAGCATTTT.

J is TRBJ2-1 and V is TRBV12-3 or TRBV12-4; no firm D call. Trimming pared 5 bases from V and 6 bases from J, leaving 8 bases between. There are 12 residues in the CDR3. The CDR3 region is CASSRNSNEQFF. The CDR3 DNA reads TGTGCCAGCAGTCGAAACTCCAATGAGCAGTTCTTC.

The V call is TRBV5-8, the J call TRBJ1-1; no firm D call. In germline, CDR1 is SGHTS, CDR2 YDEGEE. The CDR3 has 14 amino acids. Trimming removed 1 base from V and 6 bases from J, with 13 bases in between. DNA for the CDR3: TGTGCCAGCAGCTTGAACAGTTTGGTACCTGAAGCTTTCTTT. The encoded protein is CASSLNSLVPEAFF.

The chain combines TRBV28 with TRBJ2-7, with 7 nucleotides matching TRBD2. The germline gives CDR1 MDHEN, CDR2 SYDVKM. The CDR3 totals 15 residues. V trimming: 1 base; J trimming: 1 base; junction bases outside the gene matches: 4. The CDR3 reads CASSLSPGGSYEQYF. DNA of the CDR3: TGTGCCAGCAGTTTATCTCCGGGGGGATCCTACGAGCAGTACTTC.

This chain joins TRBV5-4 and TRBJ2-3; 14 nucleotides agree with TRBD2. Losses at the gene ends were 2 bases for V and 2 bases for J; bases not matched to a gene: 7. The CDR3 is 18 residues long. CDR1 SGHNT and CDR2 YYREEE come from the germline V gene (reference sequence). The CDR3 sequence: CASSFPGLAGADTDTQYF. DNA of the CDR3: TGTGCCAGCAGCTTCCCGGGACTAGCGGGGGCTGACACAGATACGCAGTATTTT.

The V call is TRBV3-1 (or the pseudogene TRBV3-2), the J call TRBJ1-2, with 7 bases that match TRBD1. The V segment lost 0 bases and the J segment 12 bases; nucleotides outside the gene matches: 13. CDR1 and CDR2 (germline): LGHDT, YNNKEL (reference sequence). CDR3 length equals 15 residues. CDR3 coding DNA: TGTGCCAGCAGCCAAGACCAGGGGGAGGGAGGACGAGACACCTTC. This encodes CASSQDQGEGGRDTF.

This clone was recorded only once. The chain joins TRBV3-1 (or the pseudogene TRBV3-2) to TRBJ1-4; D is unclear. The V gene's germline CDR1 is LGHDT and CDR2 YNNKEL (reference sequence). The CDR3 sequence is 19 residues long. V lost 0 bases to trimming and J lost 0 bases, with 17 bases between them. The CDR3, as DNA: TGTGCCAGCAGCCAAGAAGCAGCCCTCGGTCGTGCAACTAATGAAAAACTGTTTTTT. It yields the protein CASSQEAALGRATNEKLFF.